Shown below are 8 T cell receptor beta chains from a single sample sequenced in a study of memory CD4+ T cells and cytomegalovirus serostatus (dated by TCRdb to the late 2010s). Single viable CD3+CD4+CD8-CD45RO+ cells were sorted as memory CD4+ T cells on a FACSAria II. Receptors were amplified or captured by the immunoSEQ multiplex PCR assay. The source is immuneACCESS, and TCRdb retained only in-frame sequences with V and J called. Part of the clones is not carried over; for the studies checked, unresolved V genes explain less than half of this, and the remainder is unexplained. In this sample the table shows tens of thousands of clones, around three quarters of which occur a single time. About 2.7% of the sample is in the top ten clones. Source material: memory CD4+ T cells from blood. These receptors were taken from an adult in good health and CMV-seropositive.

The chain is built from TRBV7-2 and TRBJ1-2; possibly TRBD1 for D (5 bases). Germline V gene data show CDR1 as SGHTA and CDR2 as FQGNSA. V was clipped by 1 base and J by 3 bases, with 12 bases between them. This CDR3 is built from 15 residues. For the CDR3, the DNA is TGTGCCAGCAGCTTAGTCCGGGGAGGGGACTATGGCTACACCTTC. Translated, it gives CASSLVRGGDYGYTF.

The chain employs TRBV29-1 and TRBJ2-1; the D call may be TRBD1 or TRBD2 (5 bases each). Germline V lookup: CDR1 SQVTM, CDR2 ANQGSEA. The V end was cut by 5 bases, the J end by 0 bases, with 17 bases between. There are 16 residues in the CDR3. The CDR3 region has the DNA TGCAGCGTTCCCGAGGGGCGAGGGAGCTCCTACAATGAGCAGTTCTTC. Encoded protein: CSVPEGRGSSYNEQFF.

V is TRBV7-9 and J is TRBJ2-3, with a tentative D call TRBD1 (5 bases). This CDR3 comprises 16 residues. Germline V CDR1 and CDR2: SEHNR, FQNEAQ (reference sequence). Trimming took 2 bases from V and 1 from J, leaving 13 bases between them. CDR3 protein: CASSLQTPRGTDTQYF. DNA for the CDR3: TGTGCCAGCAGCTTACAGACCCCCAGGGGCACAGATACGCAGTATTTT.

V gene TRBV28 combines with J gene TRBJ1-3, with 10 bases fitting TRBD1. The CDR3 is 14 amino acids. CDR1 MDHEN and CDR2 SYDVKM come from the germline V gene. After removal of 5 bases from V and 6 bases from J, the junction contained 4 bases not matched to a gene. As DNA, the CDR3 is TGTGCCAGCAGTCAAGGGACAGGGGTAAACACCATATATTTT. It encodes CASSQGTGVNTIYF.

In DNA form, the CDR3 reads TGTGCCAGCAGTTCAAACATTCAAGAGACCCAGTACTTC. As protein: CASSSNIQETQYF. This chain uses TRBV28 with TRBJ2-5; D uncertain. V lost 4 bases, J lost 2 bases, and 8 bases lay in between. Germline V gene sequence: CDR1 MDHEN, CDR2 SYDVKM. The CDR3 spans 13 residues.

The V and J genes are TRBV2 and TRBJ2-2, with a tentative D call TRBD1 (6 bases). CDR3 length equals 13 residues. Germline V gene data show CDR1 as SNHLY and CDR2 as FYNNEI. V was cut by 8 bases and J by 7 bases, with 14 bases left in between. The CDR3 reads CASQGLGGGELFF. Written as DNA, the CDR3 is TGTGCCAGCCAGGGGCTTGGGGGCGGGGAGCTGTTTTTT.

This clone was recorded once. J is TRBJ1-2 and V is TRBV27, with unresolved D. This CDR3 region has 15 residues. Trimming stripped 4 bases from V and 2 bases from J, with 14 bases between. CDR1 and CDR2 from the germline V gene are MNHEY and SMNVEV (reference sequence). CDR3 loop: CASSSPREGNYGYTF. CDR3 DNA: TGTGCCAGCAGTTCTCCCCGTGAGGGAAACTATGGCTACACCTTC.

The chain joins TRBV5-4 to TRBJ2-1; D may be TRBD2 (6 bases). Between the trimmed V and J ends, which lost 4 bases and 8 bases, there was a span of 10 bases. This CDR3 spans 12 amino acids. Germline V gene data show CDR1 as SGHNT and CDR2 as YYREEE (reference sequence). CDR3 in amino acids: CASSASGDEQFF. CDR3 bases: TGTGCCAGCAGCGCCTCGGGAGATGAGCAGTTCTTC.